The 4 T cell receptor beta chains reported below all come from one sample, sequenced in a study of neurological immune-mediated disorders. As for time point: longitudinal time-point 2. Each CDR3 protein gets one entry after TCRdb re-called the 5' RACE reads with MiXCR. In the table there are under 100,000 distinct CDR3 sequences, less than 15% of which are singletons. Sequencing was done on a sample of PBMCs. These receptors all stem from a female donor with HTLV-1-associated myelopathy (HAM/TSP).

There are many counts of this clonotype. This chain joins TRBV18 and TRBJ2-4; a possible D gene is TRBD2 (6 bases). The V end lost 6 bases, the J end lost 0 bases, and 12 bases lay between the germline ends. CDR1 and CDR2 (germline): KGHSH, LQKENI. This CDR3 is built from 15 residues. The CDR3 loop is CASSTGGLAKNIQYF. CDR3 nucleotides: TGTGCCAGCTCGACCGGGGGATTAGCCAAAAACATTCAGTACTTC.

This clonotype occurred many times. The chain has TRBV28 and TRBJ2-1; weak D call: TRBD1 (5 bases). CDR3 size: 19 residues. Germline V gene data show CDR1 as MDHEN and CDR2 as SYDVKM. The V and J ends lost 3 bases and 4 bases respectively, with 25 bases between them. DNA for the CDR3: TGTGCCAGCAGTTTGGAGTCGGTTTATAAGGGCCAGGGATACAATGAGCAGTTCTTC. As protein: CASSLESVYKGQGYNEQFF. The full variable domain, in which reference TRBV28 and TRBJ2-1 provide the parts outside the CDR3, is DVKVTQSSRYLVKRTGEKVFLECVQDMDHENMFWYRQDPGLGLRLIYFSYDVKMKEKGDIPEGYSVSREKKERFSLILESASTNQTSMYLCASSLESVYKGQGYNEQFFGPGTRLTVL.

This clonotype was counted many times. The V gene is TRBV28, the J gene TRBJ2-1; possibly TRBD1 for D (6 bases). CDR3 length: 15 residues. Trimming left V 4 bases short and J 0 bases short, with 10 bases between. Germline assignment: CDR1 MDHEN and CDR2 SYDVKM. CDR3 region: CASSSTGTSYNEQFF. The CDR3 nucleotides are TGTGCCAGCAGTTCAACAGGGACCTCCTACAATGAGCAGTTCTTC.

Regarding this clonotype: With a much larger clone just one base away, this may be a read error. The chain carries TRBV2 and TRBJ2-1; tentatively, D is TRBD1 (6 bases). This CDR3 is 12 amino acids long. The germline CDR1 and CDR2 sequences are SNHLY and FYNNEI. The CDR3 reads CASRDRDNKQFF. The CDR3, as DNA: TGTGCCAGCAGGGACAGAGACAATAAGCAGTTCTTC. Filled out from reference TRBV2 and TRBJ2-1, the complete variable domain reads EPEVTQTPSHQVTQMGQEVILRCVPISNHLYFYWYRQILGQKVEFLVSFYNNEISEKSEIFDDQFSVERPDGSNFTLKIRSTKLEDSAMYFCASRDRDNKQFFGPGTRLTVL.